This TCR beta chain was recovered during a study of cytomegalovirus exposure and HLA in healthy donors. Study-wide background: Counted in an early data release were approximately 85 million unique TCRs from HLA-typed donors.

Study-level results: Cytomegalovirus-associated status was assigned to some 180 TCR beta chains. The authors later linked a missense DCLRE1C variant to TCR beta V- and J-gene trimming.

Unrecorded immune exposure was likely among donors, who were nominally healthy when sampled. Germline V gene sequence: CDR1 SGHTA, CDR2 FQGNSA. The CDR3 has 17 residues. The V gene end was trimmed by 4 bases and the J gene end by 0 bases; junction bases not matched to a gene: 4. This clone was detected a few times. As yet, its antigen is unknown. Both 60 Vbeta primers and 13 Jbeta primers went into the PCR. Some clones are missing from TCRdb's copy, which holds only in-frame ones; the method was immunoSEQ multiplex PCR. There are roughly 180,000 clones in the sample; approximately 79% occur only once, and about 1.4% lies in the top ten.

Sequencing was done on a sample of PBMCs. The clonotype was recovered from a girl aged 5-17 years in good health and CMV-seropositive. The J gene is TRBJ1-6, the V gene TRBV7-2; 9 positions agree with TRBD1. The CDR3: CASSSMTGGSYNSPLHF. In DNA form, the CDR3 reads TGTGCCAGCAGCTCCATGACAGGGGGCTCCTATAATTCACCCCTCCACTTT.